The present entry profiles one T cell receptor beta chain with its context. Antigen unknown. TCR beta CDR3 regions were amplified from RNA transcripts. The primer set for the first-round RT-PCR of the TCR CDR3 was HTBI. TCRdb processed the multiplex PCR reads anew with MiXCR; each CDR3 protein has one entry. The repertoire has around 540,000 distinct CDR3 sequences, around 42% of them found once; the top ten carry approximately 8.2%. There are 16 residues in the CDR3. The junction had 10 bases not matched to a gene; V was cut back by 4 bases and J by 4 bases. From germline, CDR1 is ENHRY and CDR2 SYGVKD. This specimen comes from a study of T cells in Graves' hyperthyroidism and ophthalmopathy. Study results and limitations: Ophthalmopathy and stable hyperthyroidism were separated by a 13 V-J model.

The source is a woman younger than 35 with Graves' hyperthyroidism. J is TRBJ1-3 and V is TRBV10-3, with TRBD1 matching over 7 bases. The specimen was peripheral blood or thyroid tissue (not recorded which). Here the CDR3 DNA reads TGTGCCATCAGTGCGTCCGGGACAGCTAACGGAAACACCATATATTTT. As protein: CAISASGTANGNTIYF.